These 15 T cell receptor beta chains share one sample of origin, sequenced in a study of T cell responses to AZD1222 COVID-19 vaccine. The table came from immunoSEQ multiplex PCR; TCRdb's copy has only in-frame clones and leaves some out. The sample records fewer than 200,000 clones, roughly 85% being singletons. Sequencing used peripheral blood, obtained 28 days after the second AZD1222 dose. The origin of the receptors is an adult who received the AZD1222 COVID-19 vaccine.

The rearrangement uses TRBV19 and TRBJ1-2, with 10 bases lining up with TRBD1. From germline, CDR1 is LNHDA and CDR2 SQIVND (reference sequence). V was clipped by 7 bases and J by 3 bases; unmatched bases: 5. The CDR3 contains 14 residues. CDR3 residues: CASNDRGRDYGYTF. DNA for the CDR3: TGTGCCAGTAATGACAGGGGGCGCGACTATGGCTACACCTTC.

The rearrangement links TRBV9 to TRBJ1-4; no clear D gene. V lost 0 bases and J lost 7, with 13 bases in between. Germline V gene sequence: CDR1 SGDLS, CDR2 YYNGEE. The CDR3 extends over 15 amino acids. CDR3 sequence (DNA): TGTGCCAGCAGCGTAGGGGATGGGGATGGTGAAAAACTGTTTTTT. This gives the protein CASSVGDGDGEKLFF.

V usage is TRBV6-4 and J usage is TRBJ1-6, with no clear D. From germline, CDR1 is MRHNA and CDR2 SNTAGT. The V end was cut by 2 bases, the J end by 6 bases, with 5 bases between. This CDR3 region has 13 residues. CDR3 loop: CASSDTVNSPLHF. Written as DNA, the CDR3 is TGTGCCAGCAGTGACACGGTTAATTCACCCCTCCACTTT.

V usage is TRBV6-1 and J usage is TRBJ1-6; D is unresolved. Germline V gene data show CDR1 as MNHNS and CDR2 as SASEGT. The V end was cut by 3 bases, the J end by 6 bases, with 6 bases between. The length of the CDR3 is 13 residues. The chain's CDR3 is CASSEARNSPLHF. The CDR3 coding sequence is TGTGCCAGCAGTGAGGCGCGTAATTCACCCCTCCACTTT.

The V and J genes are TRBV7-2 and TRBJ2-7, with TRBD1 identical over 9 bases. This CDR3 region has 14 residues. V lost 4 bases, J lost 4 bases, and 5 bases stayed unmatched. CDR1 is SGHTA and CDR2 is FQGNSA in the germline V gene. DNA of the CDR3: TGTGCCAGCAGCTCGGACAGGGGTCGGTACGAGCAGTACTTC. Amino acid sequence: CASSSDRGRYEQYF.

CDR3 region: CAISPTGGELFF. In nucleotides, the CDR3 is TGTGCCATCAGTCCGACAGGCGGGGAGCTGTTTTTT. This chain links TRBV10-3 with TRBJ2-2; perhaps TRBD1 as D (6 bases). The germline gives CDR1 ENHRY, CDR2 SYGVKD. The germline V and J ends were trimmed by 5 bases and 7 bases, with 8 bases remaining between them. This CDR3 spans 12 amino acids.

V usage is TRBV2 and J usage is TRBJ1-6; D perhaps matches TRBD1 (5 bases). The V and J ends lost 9 bases and 6 bases respectively, with 18 bases between them. The CDR3 sequence is 15 residues long. Germline values: CDR1 SNHLY, CDR2 FYNNEI. The CDR3 reads CARRGMGRSNSPLHF. CDR3 coding DNA: TGTGCCAGAAGGGGAATGGGCAGAAGTAATTCACCCCTCCACTTT.

This clone appeared a few times. The same CDR3 is also encoded by other DNA sequences in this sample. The chain links TRBV19 to TRBJ1-1; TRBD1 agrees at 7 bases. The V segment lost 6 bases and the J segment 4 bases; nucleotides outside the gene matches: 5. Germline V gene lookup returns CDR1 LNHDA and CDR2 SQIVND (reference sequence). The CDR3 loop spans 13 amino acids. Written as DNA, the CDR3 is TGTGCCAGTAGCTCTCAGGGGGGCACTGAAGCTTTCTTT. It is translated as CASSSQGGTEAFF.

V gene TRBV7-9 combines with J gene TRBJ2-3; 7 bases fit TRBD2. Germline CDR1 and CDR2: SEHNR and FQNEAQ (reference sequence). The CDR3 covers 12 residues. With V trimmed by 1 base and J by 11 bases, 3 bases remained unmatched. The CDR3 DNA reads TGTGCCAGCAGCTTAGGGGGGAGGGAGCAGTATTTT. Encoded protein: CASSLGGREQYF.

The rearrangement uses TRBV29-1 and TRBJ1-2; TRBD1 might be the D (6 bases). Germline lookup yields CDR1 SQVTM and CDR2 ANQGSEA. The CDR3 is made up of 13 amino acids. With 3 bases removed from V and 4 bases from J, the gap between germline ends came to 12 bases. This CDR3 is CSVDRGSFYGYTF. CDR3 nucleotide sequence: TGCAGCGTTGATAGGGGGAGTTTCTATGGCTACACCTTC. Complete variable domain (other parts from reference TRBV29-1 and TRBJ1-2): SAVISQKPSRDICQRGTSLTIQCQVDSQVTMMFWYRQQPGQSLTLIATANQGSEATYESGFVIDKFPISRPNLTFSTLTVSNMSPEDSSIYLCSVDRGSFYGYTFGSGTRLTVV.

This clone came up a few times. The V call is TRBV7-9, the J call TRBJ1-5; TRBD1 might be the D (5 bases). Trimming left V 3 bases short and J 3 bases short, with 15 bases between. Germline V gives CDR1 SEHNR, CDR2 FQNEAQ (reference sequence). CDR3 size: 16 residues. The CDR3 spells CASSLGTGTHNQPQHF. Written as DNA, the CDR3 is TGTGCCAGCAGCTTGGGGACGGGGACCCACAATCAGCCCCAGCATTTT.

This sequence joins TRBV4-1 and TRBJ2-6, with a possible D match to TRBD2 (6 bases). The CDR3 covers 18 residues. The germline V and J ends were trimmed by 1 base and 0 bases, with 13 bases remaining between them. Germline values: CDR1 MGHRA, CDR2 YSYEKL. As DNA, the CDR3 is TGCGCCAGCAGCCAAGGGGGGGTTCTAAGCTCTGGGGCCAACGTCCTGACTTTC. Residues: CASSQGGVLSSGANVLTF.

The chain uses TRBV10-3 and TRBJ2-3; D perhaps matches TRBD2 (6 bases). This CDR3 is built from 16 residues. Germline CDR1 reads ENHRY; CDR2 reads SYGVKD. The V and J ends lost 0 bases and 3 bases respectively, with 13 bases between them. CDR3 DNA: TGTGCCATCAGTGAGTCGTCGGGGGTAATTACAGATACGCAGTATTTT. Translating gives CAISESSGVITDTQYF.

This sequence joins TRBV6-5 and TRBJ2-2; D is tentatively TRBD1 or TRBD2 (5 bases each). This CDR3 has 15 amino acids. V shed 0 bases and J shed 5 bases, with 10 bases lying between them. From germline, CDR1 is MNHEY and CDR2 SVGAGI. CDR3 residues: CASSYSGTGTGELFF. CDR3 sequence (DNA): TGTGCCAGCAGTTACTCCGGGACGGGGACCGGGGAGCTGTTTTTT.

The rearrangement links TRBV6-5 to TRBJ1-1; 7 nucleotides align to TRBD1. Looked up from germline, CDR1 is MNHEY and CDR2 is SVGAGI. The CDR3 is 14 residues long. V shed 5 bases and J 7 bases; nucleotides not matched to a gene: 10. CDR3 in DNA: TGTGCCAGCAGTAGTGGACAGGTTGTTGGTGAAGCTTTCTTT. The encoded protein is CASSSGQVVGEAFF.